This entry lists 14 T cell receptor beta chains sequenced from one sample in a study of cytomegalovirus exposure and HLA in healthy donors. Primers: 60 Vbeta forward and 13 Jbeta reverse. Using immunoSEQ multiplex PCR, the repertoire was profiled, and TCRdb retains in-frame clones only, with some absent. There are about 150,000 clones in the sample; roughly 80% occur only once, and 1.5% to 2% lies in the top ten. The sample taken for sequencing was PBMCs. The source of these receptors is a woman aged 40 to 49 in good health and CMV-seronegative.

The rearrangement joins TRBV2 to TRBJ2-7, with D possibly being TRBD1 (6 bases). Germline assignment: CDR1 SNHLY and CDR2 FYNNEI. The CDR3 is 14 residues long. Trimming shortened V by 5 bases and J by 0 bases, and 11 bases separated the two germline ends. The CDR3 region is CASSYTGFSYEQYF. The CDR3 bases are TGTGCCAGCAGTTATACAGGGTTCTCCTACGAGCAGTACTTC.

For the CDR3, the DNA is TGTGCCATCTCAAAAAGCGGGGGGGCGTACACTGAAGCTTTCTTT. This codes for CAISKSGGAYTEAFF. This sequence joins TRBV10-3 and TRBJ1-1; a possible D gene is TRBD1 (6 bases). V dropped 8 bases and J dropped 3 bases, with 19 bases sitting between them. Germline loops: CDR1 ENHRY, CDR2 SYGVKD. The CDR3 runs 15 residues.

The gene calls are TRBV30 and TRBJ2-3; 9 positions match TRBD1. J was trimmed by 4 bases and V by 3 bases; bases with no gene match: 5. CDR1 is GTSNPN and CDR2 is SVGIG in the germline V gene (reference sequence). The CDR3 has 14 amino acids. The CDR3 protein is CAWSRGQGADTQYF. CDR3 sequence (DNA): TGTGCCTGGAGCAGGGGACAGGGCGCAGATACGCAGTATTTT.

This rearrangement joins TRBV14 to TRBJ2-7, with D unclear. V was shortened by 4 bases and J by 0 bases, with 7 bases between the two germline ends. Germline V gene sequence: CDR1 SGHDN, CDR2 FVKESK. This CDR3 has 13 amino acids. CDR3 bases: TGTGCCAGCAGCCTCCTCGGCTCCTACGAGCAGTACTTC. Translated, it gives CASSLLGSYEQYF.

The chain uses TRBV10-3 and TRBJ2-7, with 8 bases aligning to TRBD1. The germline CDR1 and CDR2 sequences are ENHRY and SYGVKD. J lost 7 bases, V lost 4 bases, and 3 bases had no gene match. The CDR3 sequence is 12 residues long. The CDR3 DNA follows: TGTGCCATCAGTGCAGACAGGGGAGAGCAGTACTTC. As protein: CAISADRGEQYF.

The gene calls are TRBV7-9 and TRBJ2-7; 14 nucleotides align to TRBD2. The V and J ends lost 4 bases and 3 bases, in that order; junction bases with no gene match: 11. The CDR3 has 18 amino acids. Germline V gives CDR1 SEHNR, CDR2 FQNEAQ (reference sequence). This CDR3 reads CASSSPLGTSGRSYEQYF. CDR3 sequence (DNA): TGTGCCAGCAGCTCTCCCCTGGGGACTAGCGGGAGAAGCTACGAGCAGTACTTC. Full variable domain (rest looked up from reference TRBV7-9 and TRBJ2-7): DTGVSQNPRHKITKRGQNVTFRCDPISEHNRLYWYRQTLGQGPEFLTYFQNEAQLEKSRLLSDRFSAERPKGSFSTLEIQRTEQGDSAMYLCASSSPLGTSGRSYEQYFGPGTRLTVT.

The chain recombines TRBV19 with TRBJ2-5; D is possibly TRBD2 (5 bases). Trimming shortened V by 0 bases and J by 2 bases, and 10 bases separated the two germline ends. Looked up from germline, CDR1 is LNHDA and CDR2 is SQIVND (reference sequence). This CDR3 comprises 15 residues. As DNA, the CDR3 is TGTGCCAGTAGTATAGACCGGAGAGGGCAAGAGACCCAGTACTTC. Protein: CASSIDRRGQETQYF.

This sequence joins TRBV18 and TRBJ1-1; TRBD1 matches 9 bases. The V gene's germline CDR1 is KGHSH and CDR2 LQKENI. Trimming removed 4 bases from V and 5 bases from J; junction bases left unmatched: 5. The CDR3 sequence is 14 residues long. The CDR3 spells CASSLGQGRTEAFF. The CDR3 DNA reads TGTGCCAGCTCACTCGGACAGGGGCGGACTGAAGCTTTCTTT.

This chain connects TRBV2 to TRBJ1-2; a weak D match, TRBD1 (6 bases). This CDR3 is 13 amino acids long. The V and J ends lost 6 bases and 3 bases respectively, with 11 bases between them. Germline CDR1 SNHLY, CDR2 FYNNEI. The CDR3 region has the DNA TGTGCCAGCAGGGCGGACAGCCACTATGGCTACACCTTC. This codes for CASRADSHYGYTF.

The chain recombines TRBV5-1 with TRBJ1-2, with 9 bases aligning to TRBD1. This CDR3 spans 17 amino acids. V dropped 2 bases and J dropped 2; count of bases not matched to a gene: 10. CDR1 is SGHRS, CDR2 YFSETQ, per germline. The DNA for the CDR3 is TGCGCCAGCAGCTTTGCCCCTCCGACAGGGGGGAACTATGGCTACACCTTC. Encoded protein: CASSFAPPTGGNYGYTF.

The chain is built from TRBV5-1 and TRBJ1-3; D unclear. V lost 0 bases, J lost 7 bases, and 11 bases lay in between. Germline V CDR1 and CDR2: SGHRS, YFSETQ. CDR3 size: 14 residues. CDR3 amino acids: CASSLDGRDNTIYF. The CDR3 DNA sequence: TGCGCCAGCAGCTTGGACGGACGGGATAACACCATATATTTT.

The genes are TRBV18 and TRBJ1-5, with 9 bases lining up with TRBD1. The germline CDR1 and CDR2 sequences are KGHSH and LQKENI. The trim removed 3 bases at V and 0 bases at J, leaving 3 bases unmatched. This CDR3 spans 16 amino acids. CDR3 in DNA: TGTGCCAGCTCACCCACAGGGGGCTATAGCAATCAGCCCCAGCATTTT. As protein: CASSPTGGYSNQPQHF.

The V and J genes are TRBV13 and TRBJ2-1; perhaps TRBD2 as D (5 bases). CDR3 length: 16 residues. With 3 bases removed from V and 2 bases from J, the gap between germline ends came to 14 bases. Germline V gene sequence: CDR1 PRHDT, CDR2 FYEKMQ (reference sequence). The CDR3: CASSFLEGGPYNEQFF. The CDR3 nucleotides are TGTGCCAGCAGCTTTTTAGAGGGCGGTCCCTACAATGAGCAGTTCTTC.

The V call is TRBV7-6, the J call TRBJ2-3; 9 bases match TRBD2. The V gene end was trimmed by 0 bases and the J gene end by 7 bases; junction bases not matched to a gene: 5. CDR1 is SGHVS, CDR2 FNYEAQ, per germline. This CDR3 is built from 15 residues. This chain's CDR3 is CASSLAAGGPHTQYF. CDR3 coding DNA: TGTGCCAGCAGCTTAGCGGCGGGGGGGCCGCATACGCAGTATTTT.